This T cell receptor beta chain was captured by sequencing in a study of shared clonotypes between healthy human individuals (dated by TCRdb to 2019 to 2021). At the level of the whole study: The cohort comprised two women and a few men aged 18 to 49 years. Leukapheresis yielded between about 0.94 and 10 billion PBMCs per donor. For each donor, three plates each were used for CD4 naive and CD4 memory, two plates were used for CD8 naive, and one plate was used for CD8 memory. Libraries were prepared and TCR repertoires were sequenced by different laboratories using diverse techniques, in order to increase sequencing depth and limit assay-specific biases. Blood TCR repertoires of four to six healthy adults were deeply sequenced to estimate repertoire size and the extent of clonotype sharing between individuals.

The donors were healthy, HIV-negative adults who had no recently reported acute infections or vaccinations. Only Caucasian adults living in Nashville, Tennessee, USA were represented among the donors. CD4+ T cells were enriched by magnetic negative selection; naive cells were then positively selected on CD45RA, and the negative fraction formed the memory subset. Blood was collected by leukapheresis, and PBMCs were isolated by Ficoll-Histopaque density gradient centrifugation and then cryopreserved in liquid nitrogen vapor phase. Analytical flow cytometry was used to check the purity and quantity of every magnetically sorted T cell population. Each sorted fraction had its genomic DNA isolated and then quantified by UV absorbance on a Nanodrop 2000c. Note on this clone: The clone's antigen remains unknown. Base quality data are lacking; no much larger clone is found one base away.

The research as a whole found: Around 5% of naive CD4, 3.5% of naive CD8, about 2.5% of memory CD4, and roughly 0.4% of memory CD8 clonotypes were shared across a handful of donors. Sampling was limited to blood, and TCR repertoires in tissue likely differ from TCR repertoires in blood. Because the study included only a small number of donors, the genetic and exposure-history diversity represented was limited. Even with the large sequencing depth, rarefaction of the sorted-subset datasets indicated that sequencing was incomplete. Naive subsets generally had larger estimated clonotype richness than memory subsets. Clonotypes shared by all four sorted-subset donors showed higher generation probabilities than non-shared clonotypes. Based on pairwise subsampling, the degree of clonotype sharing among donors was expected to be affected by sequencing depth.

TCR CDR3 regions were amplified from genomic DNA by multiplex PCR using the deep immunoSEQ assay. Genomic DNA extracted from each cell subset was distributed evenly over all wells of several immunoSEQ 96-well plates, and each plate served as one replicate. Each replicate PCR for sorted subsets received around 0.2 ug genomic DNA, equal to about 30,000 T cell genomes. Purified libraries were measured with a Qubit 3.0 fluorometer, size-checked on a Bioanalyzer 2100, and measured again with the KAPA Library Quantification kit. A separate single-read 150-cycle Illumina NextSeq 550 flow cell was used to sequence each immunoSEQ 96-well plate. The authors' analysis ran thus. Because the immunoSEQ output included only junctional sequences and no quality scores, the filtering could not be the same as the filtering used for full-length reads. To assign V/J genes and CDR3, sequences were annotated using PyIR, a Python wrapper for IgBLAST v1.9, with IMGT germline references. Reads with weak V/J assignments (E-value above 1e-6), missing CDR3, stop codons, out-of-frame junctions, or ambiguous translated residues were removed. A V3J clonotype was defined by an identical inferred V gene, J gene, and CDR3 amino acid sequence. Percentage overlap between repertoires was calculated by dividing the number of shared unique clonotypes by the size of the smaller repertoire. Richness of each repertoire was evaluated using RTK rarefaction, the Chao1 estimator, and Recon v2.1 estimates of unobserved clonotypes. For all TCRbeta clonotypes obtained by the gDNA method from a few donors, generation probabilities were computed with OLGA. TCRdb carries this immuneACCESS record with in-frame sequences only. Its versions omit some clonotypes, under half of them owing to an unresolved V gene in the studies checked, with the rest unexplained. From that table come the V and J calls and clone size; the DNA was used to work out D and trimming. Recorded for this sample are over 950,000 clones; 70% to 80% of them occurred a single time. The ten top clones hold 0.89% of the sample.

Inclusive of the bounding cysteine and phenylalanine, the CDR3 is 13 residues long. Only the CDR3 portion is preserved as DNA: 39 bases, with reading frame beginning at the first base. The germline V gene gives CDR1 as SGHVS and CDR2 as FNYEAQ. The germline V end is reduced by 4 bases and the J end by 6 bases; junction bases left unmatched: 4. Sequencing was done on a sample of memory CD4+ T cells from PBMCs. Read against the paper, the sample's cell subset or site label means: CD45RA-negative fraction. The TCR sequence derives from a man between 18 and 29 years old in good health. Some clones in this sample may be carry-over from other donors' samples. The sequence links TRBV7-6 to TRBJ1-2; 8 central nucleotides agree with TRBD1. The CDR3 protein sequence reads: CASSSGQGDGYTF. The nucleotide sequence reads as follows: TGTGCCAGCAGCTCCGGACAGGGCGATGGCTACACCTTC. Where the CDR3 stops, the reference TRBV7-6 and TRBJ1-2 genes take over; the full variable domain is GAGVSQSPRYKVTKRGQDVALRCDPISGHVSLYWYRQALGQGPEFLTYFNYEAQQDKSGLPNDRFSAERPEGSISTLTIQRTEQRDSAMYRCASSSGQGDGYTFGSGTRLTVV.